The clone carrying this T cell receptor (beta chain) was counted a few times. Trimming took 3 bases from V and 4 from J; bases not matched to a gene: 4. The germline V gene encodes CDR1 SGHRS and CDR2 YFSETQ. CDR3 size: 15 residues. The data were taken from a study of blood T cell repertoires in COVID-19. Study details: The United States, Italy and Spain provided the acute and convalescent COVID-19 samples. T cells, B-cell-depleted T cells, or PBMCs supplied cDNA or gDNA.

In the source study's methods: Counts of nucleated cells, estimated from reference gene primer amplification, were obtained. Libraries were prepared by immunoSEQ multiplex PCR; TCRdb keeps only in-frame clonotypes and omits some of them. V and J calls and clone size are those listed in that table; D and trimming were worked out from the DNA. This sample yields 100,000 or so clones, of which about 88% are seen a single time; about 7.7% belongs to the top ten. The sequenced sample was peripheral blood. The chain employs TRBV5-1 and TRBJ2-7; 13 nucleotides align to TRBD2. The TCR originated in a man aged 55-75 years with acute or convalescent COVID-19. The CDR3 loop reads CASSSGTSGVYEQYF. In nucleotides, the CDR3 is TGCGCCAGCAGCTCAGGGACTAGCGGGGTTTACGAGCAGTACTTC.